What follows are 3 T cell receptor beta chains derived from one specimen sequenced in a study of blood T cell repertoires in COVID-19. TCRdb's table, derived via immunoSEQ multiplex PCR, lists solely in-frame clones and lacks some. The sample lists over 600,000 clones, approximately 90% occurring once. Sequenced material: peripheral blood. The receptors were sampled from a woman younger than 30 with acute or convalescent COVID-19.

This clone was counted once. J is TRBJ2-1 and V is TRBV12-5; 11 bases are shared with TRBD2. This CDR3 contains 17 residues. Trimming removed 3 bases from V and 7 bases from J; junction bases left unmatched: 11. The germline CDR1 and CDR2 sequences are LGHNT and FRNRAP. CDR3 residues: CASGLIGSASGGNEQFF. The CDR3 nucleotides read TGTGCTAGTGGTTTAATTGGATCGGCTAGCGGGGGGAATGAGCAGTTCTTC.

This clone has only one observation. This chain links TRBV6-5 with TRBJ2-7; D is unresolved. V was cut by 4 bases and J by 0 bases, with 4 bases left in between. This CDR3 has 12 residues. Germline V gives CDR1 MNHEY, CDR2 SVGAGI. CDR3: CASSSLSYEQYF. The CDR3 nucleotides read TGTGCCAGCAGTTCCCTCTCCTACGAGCAGTACTTC.

This clone has a single count. V is TRBV7-7 and J is TRBJ2-1, with TRBD2 as a possible D gene (6 bases). CDR1 and CDR2 (germline): SSHAT, FNYEAQ (reference sequence). The V end lost 3 bases, the J end lost 8 bases, and 17 bases lay between the germline ends. The length of the CDR3 is 15 residues. CDR3 in DNA: TGTGCCAGCAGCTTCTTGGGACTCCCATCCGATGAGCAGTTCTTC. Translating gives CASSFLGLPSDEQFF.